This T cell receptor beta chain was sequenced in a study of T cell repertoires in ileal Crohn's disease. TCRdb keeps only in-frame clones here, not all; method: immunoSEQ multiplex PCR. The sample has around 300 clones, 80% to 95% seen once. Germline V gene lookup returns CDR1 MDHEN and CDR2 SYDVKM. This CDR3 has 16 residues. V shed 4 bases and J 0 bases; nucleotides not matched to a gene: 8. Time point noted: neoterminal ileum biopsy at postoperative endoscopy, about 6 months after surgery. The chain couples TRBV28 to TRBJ2-5, with 7 bases fitting TRBD1. Sequencing input: ileal tissue. This receptor was identified in an adult with Crohn's disease. CDR3 sequence (DNA): TGTGCCAGCAGTTCAACCGGGACAGCCTACCAAGAGACCCAGTACTTC. Its protein is CASSSTGTAYQETQYF.